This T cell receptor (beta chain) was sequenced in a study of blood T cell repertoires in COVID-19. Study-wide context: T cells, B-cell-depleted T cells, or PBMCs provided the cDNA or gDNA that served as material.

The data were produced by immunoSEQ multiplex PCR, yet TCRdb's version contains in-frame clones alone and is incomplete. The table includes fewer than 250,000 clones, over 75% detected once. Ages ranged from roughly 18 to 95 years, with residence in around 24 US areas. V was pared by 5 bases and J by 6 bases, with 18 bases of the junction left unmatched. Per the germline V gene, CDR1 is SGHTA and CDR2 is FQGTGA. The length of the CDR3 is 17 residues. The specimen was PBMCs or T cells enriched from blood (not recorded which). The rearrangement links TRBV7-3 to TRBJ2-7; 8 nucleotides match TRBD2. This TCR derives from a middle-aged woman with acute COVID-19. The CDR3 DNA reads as TGTGCCAGCAGCCCCGGGACTAGTGGATTACAGGCCTTCGAGCAGTACTTC. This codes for CASSPGTSGLQAFEQYF.